The 2 T cell receptor beta chains given below trace back to one sample, sequenced in a study of post-analysis software for immune sequencing data (dated by TCRdb to between 2014 and 2016). What the work shows at the level of the full study, not this receptor alone: Patients showed significantly higher frequencies than controls for roughly 5 TRBV segments, among them TRBV5-6, TRBV5-1 and TRBV20-1.

The library was prepared using PCR. Sequencing instrument: Illumina HiSeq 2500. To reduce PCR and sequencing biases, unique molecular identifiers were built into the TCR beta cDNA libraries. The public reads were reanalyzed by TCRdb: fastp trimming at Q25, MiXCR alignment, in-frame beta chains only. Entries are consolidated by CDR3 protein sequence, retaining the most common genes and DNA. The sample contains about 770,000 distinct CDR3 sequences, about 43% of them found a single time. The top ten clones comprise roughly 4.5% of the sample. Their antigens remain unidentified. Sequenced: blood. These receptors were taken from a girl between 10 and 17 years old with multiple sclerosis.

This clonotype came up a few times. The chain employs TRBV20-1 and TRBJ1-2, with 7 bases that match TRBD1. Trimming at V came to 2 bases and at J to 0 bases, leaving 9 bases not matched to a gene. Germline values: CDR1 DFQATT, CDR2 SNEGSKA (reference sequence). The CDR3 is made up of 16 amino acids. The CDR3 coding sequence is TGCAGTGCTAGACCCCCGACAGGGTTGACTAACTATGGCTACACCTTC. Amino acids: CSARPPTGLTNYGYTF.

This clonotype was recorded only once. An end of the junction differs from the germline gene, which may be a read error. V usage is TRBV7-2 and J usage is TRBJ2-3, with 8 bases that match TRBD1. The germline V gene encodes CDR1 SGHTA and CDR2 FQGNSA. The CDR3 loop spans 13 amino acids. CDR3 protein: CANSPTGADTQYF. In DNA, the CDR3 is TGTGCCAACAGCCCGACAGGGGCAGATACGCAGTATTTT. The variable domain in full, with the rest retrieved from reference TRBV7-2 and TRBJ2-3, is GAGVSQSPSNKVTEKGKDVELRCDPISGHTALYWYRQSLGQGLEFLIYFQGNSAPDKSGLPSDRFSAERTGGSVSTLTIQRTQQEDSAVYLCANSPTGADTQYFGPGTRLTVL.